This TCR beta chain was identified in a study of cytomegalovirus exposure and HLA in healthy donors. Study as a whole: The Caucasian-associated ancestry cluster held around 76% of under 450 genotyped donors. Study-level findings and limits: Follow-up analysis seemed to connect common viral pathogens with several of the most significant clusters identified. The investigators catalogued 164 TCR beta chains as cytomegalovirus-associated.

A remark on this clone: Antigen unknown.

CDR1 is SGDLS, CDR2 YYNGEE, per germline. This CDR3 is built from 15 residues. V shed 0 bases, J shed 4 bases, and the junction held 3 bases outside the gene matches. PCR used 60 Vbeta primers and 13 Jbeta primers. Clones were read by immunoSEQ multiplex PCR, and TCRdb kept only the in-frame ones, dropping some. Of 150,000 to 200,000 clones listed, about 78% are singletons. This chain connects TRBV9 to TRBJ2-5, with 10 bases matching TRBD2. This receptor was identified in a woman between 45 and 65 years old in good health and CMV-seropositive. Material: PBMCs. Written as DNA, the CDR3 is TGTGCCAGCAGCGTAGAAGCGGGGGGGGTAGAGACCCAGTACTTC. Protein sequence: CASSVEAGGVETQYF.